The present T cell receptor (beta chain) was sequenced within a study of response to subunit inactivated influenza vaccine. TCRdb re-called the RT-PCR reads through MiXCR, storing one row per CDR3 protein. This sample has about half a million distinct CDR3 sequences, with approximately 11% found just once. This clonotype appeared a few times. Its target is unknown. This CDR3 is built from 14 residues. V lost 6 bases, J lost 2 bases, and 13 bases lay in between. Study-wide findings and caveats: It was the authors' suggestion that each seasonal influenza vaccination recruits few new T cells.

This clonotype originated in a middle-aged man who received an inactivated influenza vaccine. The sample here was PBMCs from blood, taken 35 to 45 days after vaccination. The chain employs TRBV12-3 or TRBV12-4 and TRBJ2-5; D gene ambiguous. CDR3 sequence (DNA): TGTGCCAGCAGCCCTGGTGGGTCTCAAGAGACCCAGTACTTC. Amino acid sequence: CASSPGGSQETQYF.